The TCR beta chain described here comes from a study of blood T cells in healthy people across ages. The study, taken as a whole, reports: A roughly linear fall in TCR beta diversity per million T cells was seen with increasing age.

A note on this clonotype: Antigen: not known.

A J-beta primer mix and a sample-barcoded 5' primer were used in a second PCR of roughly 6 to 11 cycles. TCRdb re-called the 5' RACE reads through MiXCR, storing one row per CDR3 protein. Of some 800,000 distinct CDR3 sequences in the sample, about 25% were seen once. Peripheral blood, roughly 11 milliliters per donor, was collected. In each sample, at least 6 million PBMCs were isolated. The same specimen was also included in a second study, on T cells of mothers and their children.

The specimen sequenced was blood. The clonotype originates from a boy between 5 and 17 years old in good health.

The CDR3 region has the DNA TGTGCCAGCATTTGGATGAACACTGAAGCTTTCTTT. Protein sequence: CASIWMNTEAFF. The chain couples TRBV2 to TRBJ1-1; no firm D call. This CDR3 has 12 residues. With 7 bases removed from V and 0 bases from J, the gap between germline ends came to 6 bases. Germline CDR1 SNHLY, CDR2 FYNNEI.